This T cell receptor (beta chain) was sequenced in a study of blood T cell repertoires in COVID-19. Across the whole study: Acute-phase and convalescent COVID-19 samples originated in the United States, Italy and Spain. From T cells, B-cell-depleted T cells, or PBMCs came the material, which was cDNA or gDNA.

Everyone who took part was roughly 18 to 89 years old, and they came from about two dozen US areas. Recovered status in Cohort 3 required two negative PCRs, clearance, or symptom resolution. Sequenced by immunoSEQ multiplex PCR; TCRdb stores in-frame clones only, minus some. The repertoire consists of about 350,000 clones, with approximately 84% occurring once and the leading ten covering 1%. CDR1 is SNHLY and CDR2 is FYNNEI in the germline V gene. V lost 3 bases and J lost 0, with 9 bases in between. This CDR3 spans 15 amino acids. The TCR originated in a woman in her 30s who had recovered from COVID-19. Sequences were obtained from PBMCs or T cells enriched from blood (not recorded which). The chain has TRBV2 and TRBJ1-3, with unresolved D. Written as DNA, the CDR3 is TGTGCCAGCAGTGAGCTCTTGAGCTCTGGAAACACCATATATTTT. It translates to CASSELLSSGNTIYF. The full variable domain, in which reference TRBV2 and TRBJ1-3 provide the parts outside the CDR3, is EPEVTQTPSHQVTQMGQEVILRCVPISNHLYFYWYRQILGQKVEFLVSFYNNEISEKSEIFDDQFSVERPDGSNFTLKIRSTKLEDSAMYFCASSELLSSGNTIYFGEGSWLTVV.